These 24 T cell receptor beta chains were all obtained from the same sample, sequenced in a study of shared clonotypes between healthy human individuals. Repertoires were generated with immunoSEQ multiplex PCR, while TCRdb's copy carries only in-frame clones and drops some. In the table there are 650,000 to 700,000 clones, around 91% of which are singletons. Input material: memory CD8+ T cells from PBMCs. As for subset: CD45RO+ cells pooled with CCR7-negative TemRA cells. The source is a man younger than 30 in good health. Some clones in this sample may be carry-over from other donors' samples.

The rearrangement joins TRBV20-1 to TRBJ2-7; D is unclear. The germline V and J ends were trimmed by 3 bases and 2 bases, with 5 bases remaining between them. Germline lookup yields CDR1 DFQATT and CDR2 SNEGSKA (reference sequence). This CDR3 comprises 11 residues. The CDR3 DNA reads TGCAGTGCTAGTACAGCCTACGAGCAGTACTTC. Amino acids: CSASTAYEQYF.

The chain links TRBV4-1 to TRBJ2-7; tentatively, D is TRBD1 or TRBD2 (5 bases each). The CDR3 extends over 15 amino acids. V was clipped by 3 bases and J by 3 bases, with 15 bases between them. The V gene's germline CDR1 is MGHRA and CDR2 YSYEKL. CDR3 sequence: CASSHRAGTGYEQYF. The CDR3 region has the DNA TGCGCCAGCAGCCACAGGGCCGGGACGGGCTACGAGCAGTACTTC.

The genes are TRBV7-2 and TRBJ2-3; no clear D gene. The CDR3 is 13 residues long. With 5 bases removed from V and 1 base from J, the gap between germline ends came to 7 bases. The germline V gene encodes CDR1 SGHTA and CDR2 FQGNSA. CDR3 amino acids: CASSPYRTDTQYF. CDR3 in DNA: TGTGCCAGCAGCCCATATCGCACAGATACGCAGTATTTT.

The chain employs TRBV6-5 and TRBJ1-1; tentative D call: TRBD1 (5 bases). The CDR3 is made up of 14 amino acids. The germline V and J ends were trimmed by 2 bases and 4 bases, with 11 bases remaining between them. Per germline, CDR1 MNHEY and CDR2 SVGAGI. CDR3 DNA sequence: TGTGCCAGCAGTTACGGGGGTTGGGCCACTGAAGCTTTCTTT. This gives the protein CASSYGGWATEAFF.

The chain has TRBV28 and TRBJ2-1; 7 positions agree with TRBD2. Germline values: CDR1 MDHEN, CDR2 SYDVKM. The CDR3 is made up of 16 amino acids. Trimming cost V 3 bases and J 2 bases; bases outside gene matches: 7. The CDR3 nucleotides read TGTGCCAGCAGTTTCCCCAGCCTAGCGGCCTACAATGAGCAGTTCTTC. Residues: CASSFPSLAAYNEQFF. Full variable domain (rest looked up from reference TRBV28 and TRBJ2-1): DVKVTQSSRYLVKRTGEKVFLECVQDMDHENMFWYRQDPGLGLRLIYFSYDVKMKEKGDIPEGYSVSREKKERFSLILESASTNQTSMYLCASSFPSLAAYNEQFFGPGTRLTVL.

V is TRBV7-9 and J is TRBJ2-3; D is possibly TRBD1 or TRBD2 (5 bases each). The germline V gene encodes CDR1 SEHNR and CDR2 FQNEAQ (reference sequence). This CDR3 has 19 amino acids. V was pared by 5 bases and J by 0 bases, with 24 bases between. CDR3: CASSANRGEILTSTDTQYF. The CDR3 DNA follows: TGTGCCAGCAGCGCGAACCGGGGCGAGATTCTCACTAGCACAGATACGCAGTATTTT.

This chain links TRBV2 with TRBJ2-5, with D maybe TRBD1 (6 bases). The better agreement between TRBJ2-7 and the DNA end casts doubt on the J call. The CDR3 sequence is 12 residues long. Germline V gene sequence: CDR1 SNHLY, CDR2 FYNNEI. The CDR3 nucleotides are TGTGCCACAGGGGATCCCCCCTACGAGCAGTACTTC. Protein sequence: CATGDPPYEQYF.

V is TRBV4-1 and J is TRBJ2-2; the D is unclear. V was shortened by 1 base and J by 7 bases, with 7 bases between the two germline ends. CDR1 and CDR2 (germline): MGHRA, YSYEKL. This CDR3 spans 13 amino acids. CDR3: CASSQVGVGELFF. Here the CDR3 DNA reads TGCGCCAGCAGCCAAGTTGGTGTCGGGGAGCTGTTTTTT.

The rearrangement links TRBV13 to TRBJ1-1, with a weak D call TRBD1 (6 bases). The CDR3 contains 13 residues. Trimming left V 5 bases short and J 2 bases short, with 9 bases between. Looked up from germline, CDR1 is PRHDT and CDR2 is FYEKMQ (reference sequence). The CDR3 here is CASSRTVNTEAFF. CDR3 in DNA: TGTGCCAGCAGCCGGACAGTTAACACTGAAGCTTTCTTT.

V and J are TRBV4-1 and TRBJ2-7, with D unclear. The V gene lost 1 base and the J gene lost 6 bases, with 13 bases spanning the gap. Per the germline V gene, CDR1 is MGHRA and CDR2 is YSYEKL. CDR3 length equals 14 residues. The CDR3 reads CASSQVLISGEQYF. DNA of the CDR3: TGCGCCAGCAGCCAAGTACTAATAAGTGGCGAGCAGTACTTC.

This chain links TRBV19 with TRBJ2-2; 9 bases map to TRBD1. The V segment lost 6 bases and the J segment 2 bases; nucleotides outside the gene matches: 1. From germline, CDR1 is LNHDA and CDR2 SQIVND (reference sequence). The CDR3 totals 14 residues. The chain's CDR3 is CASRDRGNTGELFF. CDR3 DNA: TGTGCCAGTAGGGACAGGGGTAACACCGGGGAGCTGTTTTTT.

The chain combines TRBV28 with TRBJ2-1, with 10 positions matching TRBD2. Trimming at V came to 6 bases and at J to 10 bases, leaving 12 bases not matched to a gene. The CDR3 spans 15 residues. Germline CDR1 reads MDHEN; CDR2 reads SYDVKM. CDR3 region: CASSPPGLAYAEQFF. The CDR3 region has the DNA TGTGCCAGCAGCCCCCCGGGACTAGCGTATGCGGAGCAGTTCTTC.

This clone was seen only a few times. V is TRBV27 and J is TRBJ1-1; tentative D call: TRBD1 (5 bases). The CDR3 contains 17 residues. Trimming removed 5 bases from V and 7 bases from J, with 26 bases in between. Germline assignment: CDR1 MNHEY and CDR2 SMNVEV (reference sequence). The CDR3 reads CASSPLGIQWGPHEAFF. The CDR3, as DNA: TGTGCCAGCAGTCCATTGGGTATACAGTGGGGCCCCCATGAAGCTTTCTTT.

The genes are TRBV28 and TRBJ2-3; the match to TRBD1 covers 11 bases. Per germline, CDR1 MDHEN and CDR2 SYDVKM. V lost 5 bases to trimming and J lost 5 bases; unmatched junction nucleotides: 12. This CDR3 is 17 amino acids long. CDR3 nucleotide sequence: TGTGCCAGCAGTACCCGGGACAGGGGGGCAATGGTAGATACGCAGTATTTT. Translated, it gives CASSTRDRGAMVDTQYF. Combining the CDR3 with reference TRBV28 and TRBJ2-3 gives the whole variable domain DVKVTQSSRYLVKRTGEKVFLECVQDMDHENMFWYRQDPGLGLRLIYFSYDVKMKEKGDIPEGYSVSREKKERFSLILESASTNQTSMYLCASSTRDRGAMVDTQYFGPGTRLTVL.

V usage is TRBV7-9 and J usage is TRBJ2-4; D assignment may be TRBD1 or TRBD2 (5 bases each). The CDR3 sequence is 15 residues long. Germline CDR1 reads SEHNR; CDR2 reads FQNEAQ (reference sequence). V was shortened by 5 bases and J by 8 bases, with 19 bases between the two germline ends. CDR3 sequence: CASSTDSGAEYIQYF. DNA of the CDR3: TGTGCCAGCAGCACCGACTCCGGGGCGGAGTACATTCAGTACTTC.

The V gene is TRBV27, the J gene TRBJ2-7; 7 nucleotides line up with TRBD1. The V gene end was trimmed by 10 bases and the J gene end by 0 bases; junction bases not matched to a gene: 6. The CDR3 contains 13 residues. CDR1 and CDR2 from the germline V gene are MNHEY and SMNVEV (reference sequence). In DNA, the CDR3 is TGTGCCACAGCGGACAGGAACTCCTACGAGCAGTACTTC. Translation: CATADRNSYEQYF.

The CDR3 bases are TGTGCCAGCAGCTACCGGGCCAAGGACAACCAAGAGACCCAGTACTTC. Translation gives CASSYRAKDNQETQYF. The rearrangement links TRBV5-4 to TRBJ2-5; D might be TRBD1 (5 bases). Trimming removed 3 bases from V and 0 bases from J, with 15 bases in between. The CDR3 runs to 16 residues. Germline CDR1 SGHNT, CDR2 YYREEE (reference sequence).

The chain recombines TRBV2 with TRBJ2-7; 7 bases agree with TRBD2. The V segment lost 3 bases and the J segment 2 bases; nucleotides outside the gene matches: 4. The CDR3 contains 14 residues. CDR1 is SNHLY and CDR2 is FYNNEI in the germline V gene. Here the CDR3 DNA reads TGTGCCAGCAGTGACAGGACTAGAGCCTACGAGCAGTACTTC. It specifies CASSDRTRAYEQYF. The full variable domain, rest sourced from reference TRBV2 and TRBJ2-7, is EPEVTQTPSHQVTQMGQEVILRCVPISNHLYFYWYRQILGQKVEFLVSFYNNEISEKSEIFDDQFSVERPDGSNFTLKIRSTKLEDSAMYFCASSDRTRAYEQYFGPGTRLTVT.

This clone was observed a handful of times. The chain employs TRBV11-2 and TRBJ2-7; D gene ambiguous. The CDR3 has 13 amino acids. CDR1 and CDR2 (germline): SGHAT, FQNNGV. The germline V and J ends were trimmed by 3 bases and 3 bases, with 9 bases remaining between them. CDR3 DNA: TGTGCCAGCAGCTTCGCCCCGGGCTACGAGCAGTACTTC. This gives the protein CASSFAPGYEQYF. Full variable domain (rest looked up from reference TRBV11-2 and TRBJ2-7): EAGVAQSPRYKIIEKRQSVAFWCNPISGHATLYWYQQILGQGPKLLIQFQNNGVVDDSQLPKDRFSAERLKGVDSTLKIQPAKLEDSAVYLCASSFAPGYEQYFGPGTRLTVT.

The chain carries TRBV13 and TRBJ2-5, with 9 bases that match TRBD1. This CDR3 has 13 amino acids. CDR1 and CDR2 (germline): PRHDT, FYEKMQ (reference sequence). V lost 5 bases, J lost 6 bases, and 4 bases stayed unmatched. CDR3 protein: CASSPGTGKTQYF. The CDR3 DNA sequence: TGTGCCAGCAGCCCCGGGACAGGGAAGACCCAGTACTTC. Full variable domain (rest looked up from reference TRBV13 and TRBJ2-5): AAGVIQSPRHLIKEKRETATLKCYPIPRHDTVYWYQQGPGQDPQFLISFYEKMQSDKGSIPDRFSAQQFSDYHSELNMSSLELGDSALYFCASSPGTGKTQYFGPGTRLLVL.

The CDR3 nucleotides read TGTGCCAGCAGGCCCCTATCTCGGGGTGGAAACACCATATATTTT. Amino acid sequence: CASRPLSRGGNTIYF. The chain couples TRBV27 to TRBJ1-3; no firm D call. Trimming took 6 bases from V and 3 from J, leaving 15 bases between them. Germline V gene sequence: CDR1 MNHEY, CDR2 SMNVEV (reference sequence). The CDR3 covers 15 residues.

The chain employs TRBV9 and TRBJ1-1; D remains unclear. The CDR3 is made up of 14 amino acids. Germline CDR1 is SGDLS and CDR2 is YYNGEE. V dropped 0 bases and J dropped 4 bases, with 10 bases sitting between them. CDR3 bases: TGTGCCAGCAGCGTAGCTAGGGCGGGCACTGAAGCTTTCTTT. This encodes CASSVARAGTEAFF. The variable domain in full, completed from reference TRBV9 and TRBJ1-1, reads DSGVTQTPKHLITATGQRVTLRCSPRSGDLSVYWYQQSLDQGLQFLIQYYNGEERAKGNILERFSAQQFPDLHSELNLSSLELGDSALYFCASSVARAGTEAFFGQGTRLTVV.

The chain combines TRBV7-2 with TRBJ2-1; D not resolved. V was pared by 5 bases and J by 3 bases, with 14 bases between. Germline CDR1 SGHTA, CDR2 FQGNSA. The CDR3 sequence is 15 residues long. The CDR3 protein is CASSRLPTGYNEQFF. The CDR3 DNA follows: TGTGCCAGCAGCCGTCTACCGACTGGCTACAATGAGCAGTTCTTC. Using reference TRBV7-2 and TRBJ2-1 for the parts outside the CDR3, the full variable domain is GAGVSQSPSNKVTEKGKDVELRCDPISGHTALYWYRQSLGQGLEFLIYFQGNSAPDKSGLPSDRFSAERTGGSVSTLTIQRTQQEDSAVYLCASSRLPTGYNEQFFGPGTRLTVL.

The gene calls are TRBV5-4 and TRBJ2-1; 8 bases are shared with TRBD1. V lost 5 bases, J lost 7 bases, and 11 bases stayed unmatched. Looked up from germline, CDR1 is SGHNT and CDR2 is YYREEE (reference sequence). This CDR3 comprises 15 residues. CDR3: CASRSGQGPRNEQFF. For the CDR3, the DNA is TGTGCCAGCAGATCCGGACAGGGCCCTCGGAATGAGCAGTTCTTC. The whole variable domain, remainder taken from reference TRBV5-4 and TRBJ2-1, is ETGVTQSPTHLIKTRGQQVTLRCSSQSGHNTVSWYQQALGQGPQFIFQYYREEENGRGNFPPRFSGLQFPNYSSELNVNALELDDSALYLCASRSGQGPRNEQFFGPGTRLTVL.